Here is one TCR beta chain with its context. Its specificity is not known. cDNA libraries of TCR beta carried unique molecular identifiers. The yield from roughly 1 to 10 million T cells was roughly 500,000 cDNA molecules in total. MiXCR, applied by TCRdb to the PCR reads, yields one record per CDR3 protein. The data hold about 820,000 distinct CDR3 sequences, with roughly half observed a single time. The CDR3 has 15 amino acids. Trimming stripped 4 bases from V and 2 bases from J, with 14 bases between. CDR1 SGHTA and CDR2 FQGTGA come from the germline V gene. The data belong to a study of post-analysis software for immune sequencing data. Study-level points and caveats: Comparison with controls showed significantly lower normalized Chao1 diversity in multiple sclerosis patients. Controls had lower frequencies than patients of five or six TRBV segments, which included TRBV5-6, TRBV5-1 and TRBV20-1.

The chain joins TRBV7-3 to TRBJ2-5; D unclear. The sequence was obtained from a girl under 18 with multiple sclerosis. Source material: blood. CDR3 in DNA: TGTGCCAGCAGCTCTATAGGTGGGCTTCAAGAGACCCAGTACTTC. It translates to CASSSIGGLQETQYF.